There are a few counts of the clone carrying this T cell receptor (beta chain). Its antigen is unknown. This record comes from a study of T cell repertoires in cytomegalovirus infection. Background on the study: Matching HLA type and CMV infection were both indicated by public TCR beta signatures. The study's findings and limits: Identification of carriers of CMV plus the relevant HLA was achieved through cumulative public TCR beta family frequency. HLA-C-restricted CMV-specific TCR beta clonotypes prevailed in the ex vivo response.

MiXCR, run by TCRdb on the reads, gives a single entry per CDR3 protein. In the table there are about 490,000 distinct CDR3 sequences, 16% of which are singletons. The specimen was CD8+ T cells from PBMCs. This clonotype originated in a human donor in good health (CMV status not recorded). Some clones in this sample may be carry-over from other donors' samples.

The CDR3 nucleotides are TGTGCCAGCAGGGGGCCAGCCATTGGGACTGAAGCTTTCTTT. Translation gives CASRGPAIGTEAFF. The V and J genes are TRBV6-5 and TRBJ1-1; D is possibly TRBD1 (5 bases). Trimming removed 6 bases from V and 5 bases from J, with 16 bases in between. Germline V lookup: CDR1 MNHEY, CDR2 SVGAGI. The CDR3 contains 14 residues.